A selection of T cell receptor beta chains follows, all from one sample in a study of blood T cell repertoires in COVID-19. Clones were read by immunoSEQ multiplex PCR, and TCRdb kept only the in-frame ones, dropping some. The table shows approximately 200,000 clones, with approximately 84% occurring only once. Input material: peripheral blood. The receptors here all came from a human donor with acute or convalescent COVID-19. The donor label of this sample is uncertain. Each CDR3 is given with its conserved first and last residue. Each record gives: clone size, D gene, J gene, V gene, CDR3 DNA, CDR3 protein. D genes are given only for firm matches. Only part of the rows carry a size: once, few, many, or a class if the clone is expanded.

clone_size: .
d_call: TRBD2
j_call: TRBJ2-1
v_call: TRBV11-3
cdr3_nt: TGTGCCAGCAGCCAGACTAGCGGGAGGGCCGGCTCCTACAATGAGCAGTTCTTC
cdr3_aa: CASSQTSGRAGSYNEQFF

clone_size: once
d_call: TRBD1
j_call: TRBJ2-7
v_call: TRBV6-5
cdr3_nt: TGTGCCAGCAGGAGATCCCGACAGGGCTCCCCAATGGAGTACTTC
cdr3_aa: CASRRSRQGSPMEYF

clone_size: .
d_call: .
j_call: TRBJ1-2
v_call: TRBV4-1
cdr3_nt: TGCGCCAGCAGCCAGCCGCAGGGCGGTGGCTACACCTTC
cdr3_aa: CASSQPQGGGYTF

clone_size: few
d_call: TRBD1
j_call: TRBJ1-2
v_call: TRBV19
cdr3_nt: TGTGCCAGTAAAAACCGGGACAGCTTAAACTATGGCTACACCTTC
cdr3_aa: CASKNRDSLNYGYTF

clone_size: .
d_call: .
j_call: TRBJ2-1
v_call: TRBV4-1
cdr3_nt: TGCGCCAGCAGCCTAAACAGCTACAATGAGCAGTTCTTC
cdr3_aa: CASSLNSYNEQFF

clone_size: .
d_call: .
j_call: TRBJ1-5
v_call: TRBV6-5
cdr3_nt: TGTGCCAGCACAAGGGGAAGCAATCAGCCCCAGCATTTT
cdr3_aa: CASTRGSNQPQHF

clone_size: .
d_call: TRBD1
j_call: TRBJ2-5
v_call: TRBV11-2
cdr3_nt: TGTGCCAGCAGCTTATCCGGGACAGTCGGTGGCGAGACCCAGTACTTC
cdr3_aa: CASSLSGTVGGETQYF

clone_size: .
d_call: TRBD2
j_call: TRBJ2-1
v_call: TRBV7-2
cdr3_nt: TGTGCCAGCAGCGCCTTTCGGGGAGGGGAGCAGTTCTTC
cdr3_aa: CASSAFRGGEQFF

clone_size: .
d_call: .
j_call: TRBJ2-1
v_call: TRBV11-2
cdr3_nt: TGTGCCAGCAGCGTCCCAGGGCGGAATGAGCAGTTCTTC
cdr3_aa: CASSVPGRNEQFF

clone_size: .
d_call: TRBD1
j_call: TRBJ1-2
v_call: TRBV7-9
cdr3_nt: TGTGCCAGCATCAAGACAGGGGCTATTAACTATGGCTACACCTTC
cdr3_aa: CASIKTGAINYGYTF

clone_size: .
d_call: .
j_call: TRBJ1-3
v_call: TRBV2
cdr3_nt: TGTGCCAGCATCCCCAGCGGAGGAAACACCATATATTTT
cdr3_aa: CASIPSGGNTIYF

clone_size: once
d_call: .
j_call: TRBJ1-5
v_call: TRBV30
cdr3_nt: TGTGCCTGTTCTAACGGAGGGGCATCTCAGCCCCAGCATTTT
cdr3_aa: CACSNGGASQPQHF

clone_size: .
d_call: .
j_call: TRBJ2-3
v_call: TRBV4-2
cdr3_nt: TGTGCCAGCAGCCAAGATCCCAGAAGCACAGATACGCAGTATTTT
cdr3_aa: CASSQDPRSTDTQYF

clone_size: .
d_call: .
j_call: TRBJ1-2
v_call: TRBV27
cdr3_nt: TGTGCCAGCAGTGTAAATTTTAACTATGGCTACACCTTC
cdr3_aa: CASSVNFNYGYTF

clone_size: .
d_call: .
j_call: TRBJ1-3
v_call: TRBV12-3/TRBV12-4
cdr3_nt: TGTGCCAGCAGTTTTATCCAGGGAAACACCATATATTTT
cdr3_aa: CASSFIQGNTIYF

clone_size: .
d_call: TRBD2
j_call: TRBJ2-2
v_call: TRBV5-4
cdr3_nt: TGTGCCAGCTCCCCGGGGGTGCGGGAGCTTAACACCGGGGAGCTGTTTTTT
cdr3_aa: CASSPGVRELNTGELFF

clone_size: once
d_call: .
j_call: TRBJ2-7
v_call: TRBV19
cdr3_nt: TGTGCCAGTAGTTCGATCCGGGGTTCCTACGAGCAGTACTTC
cdr3_aa: CASSSIRGSYEQYF

clone_size: .
d_call: TRBD2
j_call: TRBJ2-3
v_call: TRBV11-2
cdr3_nt: TGTGCCAGCAGCTTCACTAGCGGGGGGACAGATACGCAGTATTTT
cdr3_aa: CASSFTSGGTDTQYF

clone_size: .
d_call: TRBD2
j_call: TRBJ2-1
v_call: TRBV19
cdr3_nt: TGTGCCAGTAGTTCAGGACTAGCGGGGAGACCCAATGGAGACAATGAGCAGTTCTTC
cdr3_aa: CASSSGLAGRPNGDNEQFF

clone_size: .
d_call: .
j_call: TRBJ2-3
v_call: TRBV23-1
cdr3_nt: TGCGCCAGCAGGGAGACAGATACGCAGTATTTT
cdr3_aa: CASRETDTQYF

clone_size: .
d_call: .
j_call: TRBJ1-5
v_call: TRBV6-1
cdr3_nt: TGTGCCAGCAGTGAACGGGGGAATAGCAATCAGCCCCAGCATTTT
cdr3_aa: CASSERGNSNQPQHF

clone_size: .
d_call: TRBD1
j_call: TRBJ1-2
v_call: TRBV27
cdr3_nt: TGTGCCAGCAGTCACCGGGACAGCATCTATGGCTACACCTTC
cdr3_aa: CASSHRDSIYGYTF

clone_size: .
d_call: .
j_call: TRBJ1-5
v_call: TRBV7-8
cdr3_nt: TGTGCCAGCAGCTCCTTCGGAGGCAATCAGCCCCAGCATTTT
cdr3_aa: CASSSFGGNQPQHF

clone_size: .
d_call: .
j_call: TRBJ1-1
v_call: TRBV9
cdr3_nt: TGTGCCAGCAGCCTGACTCCGAACACTGAAGCTTTCTTT
cdr3_aa: CASSLTPNTEAFF

clone_size: .
d_call: TRBD2
j_call: TRBJ2-5
v_call: TRBV12-3/TRBV12-4
cdr3_nt: TGTGCCAGCAGTTTAGGACTAGCGGAGACCCAGTACTTC
cdr3_aa: CASSLGLAETQYF

clone_size: .
d_call: TRBD1
j_call: TRBJ2-1
v_call: TRBV3-1/TRBV3-2
cdr3_nt: TGTGCCAGCAGCCAAGATCGGTCCCCCGGGACAGGGGGTCGTGAGCAGTTCTTC
cdr3_aa: CASSQDRSPGTGGREQFF

clone_size: .
d_call: .
j_call: TRBJ1-3
v_call: TRBV7-9
cdr3_nt: TGTGCCAGCAGCTTTGAGCTCCGCTCTGGAAACACCATATATTTT
cdr3_aa: CASSFELRSGNTIYF

clone_size: .
d_call: TRBD2
j_call: TRBJ2-1
v_call: TRBV19
cdr3_nt: TGTGCCAGTAGTGTCGGGACTAGCGGGAGGCGTGAGCAGTTCTTC
cdr3_aa: CASSVGTSGRREQFF

clone_size: .
d_call: TRBD2
j_call: TRBJ2-5
v_call: TRBV27
cdr3_nt: TGTGCCAGCAGTTCCTTAGACGGGAGGGAGACCCAGTACTTC
cdr3_aa: CASSSLDGRETQYF

clone_size: few
d_call: .
j_call: TRBJ1-2
v_call: TRBV27
cdr3_nt: TGTGCCAGCAGTTTAAGTTTTGAGGGTAACTATGGCTACACCTTC
cdr3_aa: CASSLSFEGNYGYTF

clone_size: .
d_call: TRBD1
j_call: TRBJ1-1
v_call: TRBV7-2
cdr3_nt: TGTGCCAGCAGCTTGGTCAGGGGGCGGGCCGCTTTCTTT
cdr3_aa: CASSLVRGRAAFF

clone_size: .
d_call: TRBD1
j_call: TRBJ2-7
v_call: TRBV29-1
cdr3_nt: TGCAGCGCCTTGGGTGGGACAGGGGCCTACGAGCAGTACTTC
cdr3_aa: CSALGGTGAYEQYF

clone_size: once
d_call: .
j_call: TRBJ2-7
v_call: TRBV5-8
cdr3_nt: TGTGCCAGCAGCTCGCAAGTAGCAGGGAATTACGAGCAGTACTTC
cdr3_aa: CASSSQVAGNYEQYF

clone_size: .
d_call: .
j_call: TRBJ2-6
v_call: TRBV19
cdr3_nt: TGTGCCAGTAGTATCAGCTCTGGGGCCAACGTCCTGACTTTC
cdr3_aa: CASSISSGANVLTF

clone_size: .
d_call: .
j_call: TRBJ2-3
v_call: TRBV6-2/TRBV6-3
cdr3_nt: TGTGCCAGCAGTTACCAGGGCCGCACAGATACGCAGTATTTT
cdr3_aa: CASSYQGRTDTQYF

clone_size: .
d_call: TRBD1
j_call: TRBJ2-7
v_call: TRBV7-8
cdr3_nt: TGTGCCAGCAGCTTAATAAGTCCGGCAGGGGGAAACTACGAGCAGTACTTC
cdr3_aa: CASSLISPAGGNYEQYF

clone_size: .
d_call: TRBD2
j_call: TRBJ2-2
v_call: TRBV3-1/TRBV3-2
cdr3_nt: TGTGCCAGCAGCCTTCGAGCTTGGACTAGCGGGAGGTTGATGGCGGGGGAGCTGTTTTTT
cdr3_aa: CASSLRAWTSGRLMAGELFF

clone_size: .
d_call: TRBD2
j_call: TRBJ2-3
v_call: TRBV5-1
cdr3_nt: TGCGCCAGCAGCTTATCGGGGGGAGATACGCAGTATTTT
cdr3_aa: CASSLSGGDTQYF

clone_size: .
d_call: TRBD2
j_call: TRBJ2-3
v_call: TRBV7-3
cdr3_nt: TGTGCCAGCAGCTTAACGTGGGGATATGCGGGAGGGCCGTGGGATACGCAGTATTTT
cdr3_aa: CASSLTWGYAGGPWDTQYF

clone_size: once
d_call: TRBD1
j_call: TRBJ1-6
v_call: TRBV3-1/TRBV3-2
cdr3_nt: TGTGCCAGCAGCTTACGGACAGGGGGTAGGATTAATTCACCCCTCCACTTT
cdr3_aa: CASSLRTGGRINSPLHF

clone_size: .
d_call: .
j_call: TRBJ2-5
v_call: TRBV5-1
cdr3_nt: TGCGCCAGCAGCTTGGGGGCAGGGGAGACCCAGTACTTC
cdr3_aa: CASSLGAGETQYF

clone_size: .
d_call: .
j_call: TRBJ1-4
v_call: TRBV5-1
cdr3_nt: TGCGCCAGCAGCCTCAGGGGAATTAATGAAAAACTGTTTTTT
cdr3_aa: CASSLRGINEKLFF

clone_size: .
d_call: .
j_call: TRBJ2-7
v_call: TRBV18
cdr3_nt: TGTGCCAGCTCACGACTTGGGGGCGTCGAGCAGTACTTC
cdr3_aa: CASSRLGGVEQYF

clone_size: .
d_call: .
j_call: TRBJ1-5
v_call: TRBV30
cdr3_nt: TGTGCCTGGAGAAGGGGCAGGAATCAGCCCCAGCATTTT
cdr3_aa: CAWRRGRNQPQHF

clone_size: .
d_call: TRBD1
j_call: TRBJ2-6
v_call: TRBV29-1
cdr3_nt: TGCAGCGTTGCGGCGACAGGGACTGGGGCCAACGTCCTGACTTTC
cdr3_aa: CSVAATGTGANVLTF

clone_size: .
d_call: .
j_call: TRBJ1-6
v_call: TRBV25-1
cdr3_nt: TGTGCCAGCAGCCCCCTAAATTCACCCCTCCACTTT
cdr3_aa: CASSPLNSPLHF

clone_size: .
d_call: TRBD1
j_call: TRBJ1-1
v_call: TRBV3-1/TRBV3-2
cdr3_nt: TGTGCCAGCAGCCAAGGTGGGACAGGGGGCCCAATCGAAGCTTTCTTT
cdr3_aa: CASSQGGTGGPIEAFF

clone_size: .
d_call: TRBD1
j_call: TRBJ2-5
v_call: TRBV7-2
cdr3_nt: TGTGCCAGCAGCTCGGGACAGGAAAAACAAGAGACCCAGTACTTC
cdr3_aa: CASSSGQEKQETQYF

clone_size: .
d_call: .
j_call: TRBJ1-1
v_call: TRBV20-1
cdr3_nt: TGCAGTGCTAGTCACAGAGCGGACACTGAAGCTTTCTTT
cdr3_aa: CSASHRADTEAFF

clone_size: few
d_call: TRBD2
j_call: TRBJ2-5
v_call: TRBV25-1
cdr3_nt: TGTGCCAGCAGTGATTTGGGACTAGCGGAAGAGACCCAGTACTTC
cdr3_aa: CASSDLGLAEETQYF

clone_size: .
d_call: TRBD2
j_call: TRBJ2-5
v_call: TRBV9
cdr3_nt: TGTGCCAGCAGCGGTGGGGGAGGGAAGCAAGAGACCCAGTACTTC
cdr3_aa: CASSGGGGKQETQYF

clone_size: .
d_call: TRBD1
j_call: TRBJ1-1
v_call: TRBV7-8
cdr3_nt: TGTGCCAGCAGGGAAAGGGGACAGACGAACACTGAAGCTTTCTTT
cdr3_aa: CASRERGQTNTEAFF

clone_size: .
d_call: TRBD2
j_call: TRBJ2-1
v_call: TRBV4-2
cdr3_nt: TGTGCCAGCAGCCAAGATCTAGCGGGACTCTCCTACAATGAGCAGTTCTTC
cdr3_aa: CASSQDLAGLSYNEQFF